Below, 28 T cell receptor beta chains from the same sample are listed, as sequenced in a study of blood T cell repertoires in COVID-19. The method was immunoSEQ multiplex PCR; TCRdb's version includes in-frame clones alone and lacks a portion of them. The sample shows 13,000 or so clones, about 76% of them seen only once. Sequencing was performed on peripheral blood. These receptors were obtained from a woman older than 75 with acute or convalescent COVID-19.

A few counts support this clone. V and J are TRBV2 and TRBJ1-2, with unresolved D. The germline V gene encodes CDR1 SNHLY and CDR2 FYNNEI. The V end lost 7 bases, the J end lost 4 bases, and 13 bases lay between the germline ends. This CDR3 comprises 13 residues. The CDR3 protein is CASTPGELYGYTF. CDR3 nucleotides: TGTGCCAGCACACCCGGGGAGCTCTATGGCTACACCTTC.

This chain connects TRBV6-5 to TRBJ1-5; tentatively, D is TRBD1 (5 bases). Trimming pared 6 bases from V and 7 bases from J, leaving 13 bases between. The CDR3 sequence is 13 residues long. Per the germline V gene, CDR1 is MNHEY and CDR2 is SVGAGI. The CDR3 region is CASSRRGGQPQHF. CDR3 bases: TGTGCCAGCAGCCGAAGGGGTGGCCAGCCCCAGCATTTT.

The V call is TRBV27, the J call TRBJ2-7; TRBD1 matches at 9 bases. Germline trimming cut 2 bases from V and 7 bases from J; bases unmatched to any gene: 9. Germline CDR1 is MNHEY and CDR2 is SMNVEV (reference sequence). The CDR3 has 15 residues. CDR3 bases: TGTGCCAGCAGTTTAGGGGGACAGGGTGCGGGAGAGCAGTACTTC. It encodes CASSLGGQGAGEQYF.

The table lists this clone with a count of one. The chain carries TRBV11-1 and TRBJ2-1; D possibly corresponds to TRBD2 (6 bases). Germline-derived CDR1 and CDR2 are SGHAT and FQDESV (reference sequence). Trimming pared 5 bases from V and 1 base from J, leaving 15 bases between. The CDR3 sequence is 16 residues long. The chain's CDR3 is CASSPSGTQSYNEQFF. The CDR3, as DNA: TGTGCCAGCAGCCCCTCCGGGACTCAATCCTACAATGAGCAGTTCTTC.

This chain links TRBV6-5 with TRBJ1-2, with D perhaps matching TRBD1 (5 bases). Germline V gives CDR1 MNHEY, CDR2 SVGAGI. The CDR3 has 14 amino acids. V was clipped by 5 bases and J by 8 bases, with 18 bases between them. The CDR3, as DNA: TGTGCCAGCAGTCTGATCGGGGGATGGGAGGGCTACACCTTC. Translation: CASSLIGGWEGYTF.

This chain uses TRBV24-1 with TRBJ2-1; 7 nucleotides agree with TRBD1. CDR1 is KGHDR, CDR2 SFDVKD, per germline. Losses at the gene ends were 5 bases for V and 5 bases for J; bases not matched to a gene: 14. This CDR3 spans 17 amino acids. CDR3 sequence reads: CATSAGPGQQGNNEQFF. DNA for the CDR3: TGTGCCACCAGTGCGGGCCCGGGACAGCAAGGAAACAATGAGCAGTTCTTC.

This rearrangement joins TRBV18 to TRBJ2-6; 7 positions agree with TRBD1. Germline V gives CDR1 KGHSH, CDR2 LQKENI. The CDR3 loop spans 17 amino acids. V was clipped by 1 base and J by 0 bases; unmatched bases: 3. This CDR3 is CASSPQGAGSGANVLTF. The CDR3 DNA is TGTGCCAGCTCACCACAGGGGGCAGGCTCTGGGGCCAACGTCCTGACTTTC. The whole variable domain, remainder taken from reference TRBV18 and TRBJ2-6, is NAGVMQNPRHLVRRRGQEARLRCSPMKGHSHVYWYRQLPEEGLKFMVYLQKENIIDESGMPKERFSAEFPKEGPSILRIQQVVRGDSAAYFCASSPQGAGSGANVLTFGAGSRLTVL.

This clone has a handful of counts. The chain is built from TRBV19 and TRBJ1-6, with 8 bases that match TRBD1. Germline V gene lookup returns CDR1 LNHDA and CDR2 SQIVND (reference sequence). V lost 3 bases to trimming and J lost 10 bases; unmatched junction nucleotides: 5. The CDR3 has 14 residues. The CDR3 bases are TGTGCCAGTAGTATGACAGGGGATCGCTCACCCCTCCACTTT. Translating it yields CASSMTGDRSPLHF.

The chain combines TRBV19 with TRBJ1-5; 8 nucleotides align to TRBD1. From germline, CDR1 is LNHDA and CDR2 SQIVND (reference sequence). Trimming took 9 bases from V and 0 from J; bases not matched to a gene: 4. This CDR3 spans 14 amino acids. The CDR3 spells CASRQGYSNQPQHF. The CDR3 bases are TGTGCCAGCCGACAGGGGTATAGCAATCAGCCCCAGCATTTT.

The chain carries TRBV6-1 and TRBJ1-2, with D possibly matching TRBD1 (6 bases). CDR3 length equals 15 residues. Germline CDR1 reads MNHNS; CDR2 reads SASEGT. With 1 base removed from V and 4 bases from J, the gap between germline ends came to 13 bases. CDR3 amino acids: CASSEGQGFVYGYTF. The CDR3 DNA is TGTGCCAGCAGTGAAGGCCAGGGGTTCGTCTATGGCTACACCTTC.

The V and J genes are TRBV6-5 and TRBJ1-1, with D tentatively TRBD1 (6 bases). The length of the CDR3 is 14 residues. Germline-derived CDR1 and CDR2 are MNHEY and SVGAGI. Trimming took off 2 bases at V and 3 bases at J, with 10 bases between the two ends. The DNA for the CDR3 is TGTGCCAGCAGTTACAACAGGGTACACACTGAAGCTTTCTTT. This sequence encodes CASSYNRVHTEAFF.

The V call is TRBV11-2, the J call TRBJ1-1; D unresolved. CDR1 SGHAT and CDR2 FQNNGV come from the germline V gene. Trimming took off 6 bases at V and 0 bases at J, with 8 bases between the two ends. The CDR3 length is 13 residues. This CDR3 is CASSHNLNTEAFF. The CDR3 nucleotides are TGTGCCAGCAGTCACAACCTGAACACTGAAGCTTTCTTT.

The chain links TRBV3-1 (or the pseudogene TRBV3-2) to TRBJ2-3, with D tentatively TRBD2 (6 bases). Trimming took off 7 bases at V and 2 bases at J, with 10 bases between the two ends. The germline gives CDR1 LGHDT, CDR2 YNNKEL (reference sequence). This CDR3 is built from 13 residues. The DNA for the CDR3 is TGTGCCAGCATGGCGGGGAACACAGATACGCAGTATTTT. Its protein product is CASMAGNTDTQYF.

V is TRBV7-2 and J is TRBJ2-1; tentative D call: TRBD2 (6 bases). V was pared by 1 base and J by 3 bases, with 16 bases between. The germline V gene has CDR1 SGHTA and CDR2 FQGNSA. CDR3 length equals 17 residues. CDR3 nucleotides: TGTGCCAGCAGCTTAGATCGGGGGTCTTCCGGCTACAATGAGCAGTTCTTC. This gives the protein CASSLDRGSSGYNEQFF.

The chain joins TRBV7-9 to TRBJ1-1, with TRBD1 matching over 8 bases. The CDR3 extends over 14 amino acids. Germline V lookup: CDR1 SEHNR, CDR2 FQNEAQ (reference sequence). V gave up 3 bases and J gave up 1 base; unmatched junction bases: 1. DNA for the CDR3: TGTGCCAGCAGCTTCGGACAGGGGAACACTGAAGCTTTCTTT. Its translation is CASSFGQGNTEAFF.

This sequence joins TRBV10-3 and TRBJ2-3, with TRBD2 identical over 7 bases. There are 13 residues in the CDR3. CDR1 and CDR2 (germline): ENHRY, SYGVKD. The trim removed 6 bases at V and 2 bases at J, leaving 2 bases unmatched. The CDR3 is CAIRGLITDTQYF. CDR3 bases: TGTGCCATCAGGGGACTAATCACAGATACGCAGTATTTT.

The gene calls are TRBV4-3 and TRBJ2-7; D is perhaps TRBD1 (6 bases). The CDR3 has 15 residues. V was trimmed by 0 bases and J by 2 bases, leaving 11 bases between them. Germline values: CDR1 LGHNA, CDR2 YSLEER. The CDR3 coding sequence is TGCGCCAGCAGCCAAGACCCACAGGGTACCTACGAGCAGTACTTC. It encodes CASSQDPQGTYEQYF.

This sequence joins TRBV5-4 and TRBJ2-4; a weak D match, TRBD1 (5 bases). Trimming left V 2 bases short and J 5 bases short, with 11 bases between. The CDR3 consists of 14 residues. The germline V gene has CDR1 SGHNT and CDR2 YYREEE (reference sequence). Written as DNA, the CDR3 is TGTGCCAGCAGCTTTTGGCAGGGTGAAAACATTCAGTACTTC. This gives the protein CASSFWQGENIQYF. The whole variable domain, remainder taken from reference TRBV5-4 and TRBJ2-4, is ETGVTQSPTHLIKTRGQQVTLRCSSQSGHNTVSWYQQALGQGPQFIFQYYREEENGRGNFPPRFSGLQFPNYSSELNVNALELDDSALYLCASSFWQGENIQYFGAGTRLSVL.

The chain recombines TRBV6-5 with TRBJ2-1; 8 bases match TRBD2. Germline V gene lookup returns CDR1 MNHEY and CDR2 SVGAGI. CDR3 length equals 11 residues. The ends lost 6 bases at V and 10 bases at J; junction bases unmatched: 2. CDR3 residues: CASRAGGEQFF. As DNA, the CDR3 is TGTGCCAGCAGGGCGGGGGGCGAGCAGTTCTTC.

The genes are TRBV3-1 (or the pseudogene TRBV3-2) and TRBJ2-5, with TRBD2 identical over 8 bases. The J segment lost 6 bases and the V segment lost 2 bases, leaving 8 bases of the junction unmatched. CDR1 is LGHDT and CDR2 is YNNKEL in the germline V gene (reference sequence). CDR3 length: 15 residues. In nucleotides, the CDR3 is TGTGCCAGCAGCCAATCCCCGGGGGGGGAGAAGACCCAGTACTTC. Protein: CASSQSPGGEKTQYF.

This sequence joins TRBV19 and TRBJ1-3, with TRBD1 matching over 8 bases. CDR1 and CDR2 (germline): LNHDA, SQIVND (reference sequence). This CDR3 comprises 15 residues. Germline trimming cut 7 bases from V and 3 bases from J; bases unmatched to any gene: 8. The CDR3 reads CASTLDRAYGNTIYF. CDR3 nucleotides: TGTGCCAGTACCTTGGACAGGGCGTATGGAAACACCATATATTTT.

The V gene is TRBV6-1, the J gene TRBJ1-3, with 7 bases that match TRBD1. V lost 0 bases, J lost 0 bases, and 5 bases stayed unmatched. Germline lookup yields CDR1 MNHNS and CDR2 SASEGT. The CDR3 is made up of 17 amino acids. The CDR3 DNA is TGTGCCAGCAGTGAAGCTCTGACAGGGATCTCTGGAAACACCATATATTTT. It yields the protein CASSEALTGISGNTIYF.

This clone appeared a single time. This rearrangement joins TRBV28 to TRBJ1-1, with a weak D call TRBD1 (6 bases). This CDR3 is built from 14 residues. Trimming took 3 bases from V and 6 from J, leaving 14 bases between them. Germline V gene lookup returns CDR1 MDHEN and CDR2 SYDVKM. The chain's CDR3 is CASSFNTGIPEAFF. CDR3 coding DNA: TGTGCCAGCAGTTTCAACACAGGGATACCTGAAGCTTTCTTT.

The chain is built from TRBV6-2 or TRBV6-3 and TRBJ2-1; perhaps TRBD1 as D (6 bases). The V gene's germline CDR1 is MNHEY and CDR2 SVGEGT. V lost 2 bases to trimming and J lost 2 bases, with 10 bases between them. The CDR3 sequence is 15 residues long. In nucleotides, the CDR3 is TGTGCCAGCAGTTACCGGACAGCTACCTACAATGAGCAGTTCTTC. It translates to CASSYRTATYNEQFF.

CDR3 sequence: CASRSKTQMNTEAFF. CDR3 sequence (DNA): TGTGCCAGCAGGTCCAAAACCCAGATGAACACTGAAGCTTTCTTT. The chain is built from TRBV6-5 and TRBJ1-1; D uncertain. Germline V CDR1 and CDR2: MNHEY, SVGAGI. The V and J ends lost 6 bases and 0 bases respectively, with 14 bases between them. CDR3 size: 15 residues.

CDR3 sequence: CASSPTTGQNYGYTF. The CDR3 region has the DNA TGTGCCAGCTCACCCACCACCGGACAGAACTATGGCTACACCTTC. The chain couples TRBV18 to TRBJ1-2; possible D gene TRBD1, 6 bases. The CDR3 loop spans 15 amino acids. V gave up 3 bases and J gave up 2 bases, with 13 bases separating them. From germline, CDR1 is KGHSH and CDR2 LQKENI.

The chain recombines TRBV4-3 with TRBJ1-2; TRBD1 is a possible D gene (5 bases). Deletions cut 0 bases from V and 5 bases from J, with 13 bases between. The CDR3 spans 15 residues. Germline CDR1 reads LGHNA; CDR2 reads YSLEER. The CDR3 sequence: CASSQEGRGGYGYTF. The CDR3 DNA reads TGCGCCAGCAGCCAAGAGGGGCGCGGTGGGTATGGCTACACCTTC.

The sample holds many counts of this clone. The CDR3, as DNA: TGTGCCAGCAGCCAAGACCCCGGACTAGCGGGGGGATACAATGAGCAGTTCTTC. Its protein is CASSQDPGLAGGYNEQFF. The V call is TRBV4-2, the J call TRBJ2-1, with TRBD2 identical over 14 bases. CDR3 length equals 18 residues. Germline CDR1 reads LGHNA; CDR2 reads YNFKEQ. With V trimmed by 0 bases and J by 4 bases, 5 bases remained unmatched.